This TCR beta chain derives from a study of OX40 agonist ivuxolimab in advanced cancers. Study context: Partial responses were recorded for three patients, including one with hepatocellular carcinoma and two with cutaneous melanoma. Study outcomes and limitations: Among the lowest peripheral clonal expansion occurred in 0.1-3.0 mg/kg partial responders. There was clonal expansion of CD4+ and CD8+ blood T cells by week 6 at 0.1 to 3.0 mg/kg.

This clone was found once. Its cognate antigen is unknown. TCRdb's copy holds only in-frame clones and misses some; the assay was immunoSEQ multiplex PCR. Among roughly 64,000 clones, roughly nine tenths were seen once, and the ten largest hold 13% to 15%. Sampled blood was obtained at baseline, cycle 4 day 1, and cycle 7 day 1. The CDR3 runs to 17 residues. V lost 4 bases, J lost 1 base, and 20 bases lay in between. Germline assignment: CDR1 SGHKS and CDR2 YYEKEE (reference sequence). Here the sequenced sample was CD4+ or CD8+ T cells sorted from blood, taken in a trial of the OX40 agonist ivuxolimab. J is TRBJ1-2 and V is TRBV5-5; D is uncertain. The sequence was collected from an adult with an advanced solid tumor such as melanoma, head and neck, liver or kidney cancer. This CDR3 is CASSLQFSGGRNYGYTF. CDR3 bases: TGTGCCAGCAGCCTCCAATTTTCGGGCGGCCGTAACTATGGCTACACCTTC.